This T cell receptor (beta chain) comes out of a study of cytomegalovirus exposure and HLA in healthy donors. General study findings and limits: A later analysis showed TCR association rates differing by HLA locus, peaking at DRB1 and lowest at HLA-C. Segments of the TCR beta V type were, in most cases, productive about 90% or about 30% of the time in an earlier analysis. In a later analysis, at a false discovery rate of 0.05, 17,000 or so TCR beta sequences were associated with HLA alleles. Associated with cytomegalovirus, according to the listing, were fewer than 200 TCR beta chains.

The PCR ran on 60 Vbeta and 13 Jbeta primers. This table comes from immunoSEQ multiplex PCR, and its TCRdb copy is limited to in-frame clones, with some not included. The data show 150,000 to 180,000 clones, with 70% to 90% seen just once and 5.6% held by the top ten. Trimming pared 3 bases from V and 8 bases from J, leaving 13 bases between. CDR1 and CDR2 from the germline V gene are ENHRY and SYGVKD. This CDR3 is 13 amino acids long. A remark on this clone: Its antigen is currently unknown.

The receptor was isolated from a woman in her thirties or forties in good health and CMV-seropositive. Sequenced material: PBMCs. The V gene is TRBV10-3, the J gene TRBJ1-1; no clear D gene. CDR3 bases: TGTGCCATCAGTGATGCGGGGATCGGGGAAGCTTTCTTT. The encoded protein is CAISDAGIGEAFF.